This TCR beta chain was observed in a study of vaccination effects on CD4 cells after COVID-19. Study details: It was a median of 72 days after the second dose that post-vaccine samples were obtained. General observations from the study: Healthy vaccinees' vaccine-induced clones included only 1 of 255 cross-reacting with common cold coronaviruses. Late post-vaccination samples showed marked contraction of infection- and vaccine-induced clones.

Sequencing was performed with immunoSEQ multiplex PCR; in TCRdb, only in-frame clones are kept and a portion is missing. The table records tens of thousands of clones, 73% of them present only once. Scientists isolated CD4+ T cells after a roughly nine-day culture period ended. Each participant was given two doses of one vaccine (BNT162b2 or mRNA-1273). This clone was counted a single time. The target antigen is unknown. The CDR3 is made up of 14 amino acids. V was clipped by 2 bases and J by 7 bases, with 12 bases between them. The germline V gene has CDR1 KGHSH and CDR2 LQKENI. Sequenced here: CD4+ T cells from PBMCs cultured without peptide, sampled after COVID-19 vaccination. This clonotype was obtained from a human donor who received a COVID-19 vaccine. This sequence joins TRBV18 and TRBJ2-1; D gene unclear. CDR3 nucleotide sequence: TGTGCCAGCTCACCAATCAGACAAGAGAATGAGCAGTTCTTC. Translating gives CASSPIRQENEQFF.